A single sample gave rise to the 3 T cell receptor beta chains below, sequenced in a study of T cells in Graves' hyperthyroidism and ophthalmopathy. Amplification targeted TCR beta CDR3 regions from RNA transcripts. An initial round of RT-PCR targeting the TCR CDR3 relied on the HTBI primer set. Each CDR3 protein gets one entry after TCRdb re-called the multiplex PCR reads with MiXCR. Of a few hundred thousand distinct CDR3 sequences listed, about a sixth are singletons. The specimen was blood. The receptors were sampled from a woman in her forties with Graves' ophthalmopathy.

This clonotype was seen at least ten times. This sequence joins TRBV6-1 and TRBJ1-5; TRBD1 is a possible D gene (5 bases). The ends were cut back, 8 bases at V and 0 bases at J, with 17 bases in the middle. The germline V gene encodes CDR1 MNHNS and CDR2 SASEGT. This CDR3 region has 16 residues. The CDR3 region is CASWGGLYYSNQPQHF. The CDR3 DNA reads TGTGCCAGCTGGGGGGGGTTATACTATAGCAATCAGCCCCAGCATTTT.

This clonotype was found many times. This chain connects TRBV6-1 to TRBJ2-3, with D tentatively TRBD2 (6 bases). Trimming shortened V by 8 bases and J by 1 base, and 16 bases separated the two germline ends. The CDR3 runs to 15 residues. Per the germline V gene, CDR1 is MNHNS and CDR2 is SASEGT. CDR3 sequence: CASGGTGVGTDTQYF. CDR3 in DNA: TGTGCCAGCGGTGGGACGGGAGTGGGCACAGATACGCAGTATTTT.

This chain connects TRBV12-3 or TRBV12-4 to TRBJ1-1; D unclear. The V end lost 1 base, the J end lost 1 base, and 7 bases lay between the germline ends. There are 14 residues in the CDR3. The chain's CDR3 is CASSLGFPNTEAFF. CDR3 nucleotides: TGTGCCAGCAGTTTAGGATTCCCGAACACTGAAGCTTTCTTT.